This T cell receptor (beta chain) comes out of a study of blood T cells in healthy people across ages. A second PCR of roughly 7 to 11 cycles used a sample-barcoded 5' primer and a J-beta primer mix. A template-switch adaptor with 12 random nucleotides tagged each cDNA molecule. TCRdb used MiXCR to reprocess the 5' RACE reads, holding one entry per CDR3 protein. The repertoire includes 1.5 million to 2 million distinct CDR3 sequences, roughly a third of them detected once, and about 11% sits in the top ten. This clonotype was detected a few times. V was pared by 1 base and J by 4 bases, with 10 bases between. Germline V lookup: CDR1 SEHNR, CDR2 FQNEAQ (reference sequence). This CDR3 contains 14 residues.

The clonotype originates from a woman between 25 and 40 years old in good health. The chain employs TRBV7-9 and TRBJ1-2; D not resolved. The source material was blood. CDR3 coding DNA: TGTGCCAGCAGCTTAGTAGTTGGAAGCTATGGCTACACCTTC. Translated: CASSLVVGSYGYTF.